This entry lists 30 T cell receptor beta chains sequenced from one sample in a study of T cells in Graves' hyperthyroidism and ophthalmopathy. Authors of the study amplified TCR beta CDR3 regions from RNA transcripts. During a first-round RT-PCR of the TCR CDR3, the HTBI primer set was used. Each CDR3 protein gets one entry after TCRdb re-called the multiplex PCR reads with MiXCR. The table lists roughly 650,000 distinct CDR3 sequences, around 16% of them singletons. The sample consisted of blood. All receptors come from a woman aged 40-49 years with Graves' ophthalmopathy.

The chain combines TRBV7-8 with TRBJ2-1; D remains unclear. Germline CDR1 is SGHVS and CDR2 is FQNEAQ. The CDR3 is made up of 14 amino acids. Trimming took off 3 bases at V and 3 bases at J, with 9 bases between the two ends. CDR3 region: CASSFRGFYNEQFF. CDR3 sequence (DNA): TGTGCCAGCAGCTTCAGAGGATTCTACAATGAGCAGTTCTTC.

The chain joins TRBV20-1 to TRBJ1-4; 7 bases line up with TRBD1. In germline, CDR1 is DFQATT, CDR2 SNEGSKA (reference sequence). J was trimmed by 0 bases and V by 1 base; bases with no gene match: 5. The CDR3 length is 16 residues. CDR3 in amino acids: CSARVLGGTTNEKLFF. The CDR3 nucleotides read TGCAGTGCTAGAGTTCTAGGGGGCACAACTAATGAAAAACTGTTTTTT.

The J gene is TRBJ1-2, the V gene TRBV4-1, with D perhaps TRBD1 (6 bases). Germline CDR1 MGHRA, CDR2 YSYEKL. There are 14 residues in the CDR3. Trimming pared 3 bases from V and 2 bases from J, leaving 10 bases between. CDR3 in amino acids: CASSQQQGNYGYTF. The CDR3 DNA follows: TGCGCCAGCAGCCAGCAACAGGGAAACTATGGCTACACCTTC.

The chain employs TRBV7-9 and TRBJ2-1; 7 bases are a match to TRBD2. From germline, CDR1 is SEHNR and CDR2 FQNEAQ (reference sequence). CDR3 length equals 16 residues. V dropped 4 bases and J dropped 7; count of bases not matched to a gene: 13. CDR3 nucleotide sequence: TGTGCCAGCAGCTCCCATAGCGGGTCGGGTCATAATGAGCAGTTCTTC. Protein: CASSSHSGSGHNEQFF.

Ten or more counts support this clonotype. J is TRBJ2-7 and V is TRBV5-1; 9 bases agree with TRBD1. V lost 3 bases to trimming and J lost 5 bases; unmatched junction nucleotides: 3. The germline V gene has CDR1 SGHRS and CDR2 YFSETQ. The CDR3 has 13 amino acids. The CDR3: CASSWTGDHEQYF. The DNA for the CDR3 is TGCGCCAGCAGCTGGACAGGGGACCACGAGCAGTACTTC. Together with reference TRBV5-1 and TRBJ2-7, the CDR3 gives the full variable domain: KAGVTQTPRYLIKTRGQQVTLSCSPISGHRSVSWYQQTPGQGLQFLFEYFSETQRNKGNFPGRFSGRQFSNSRSEMNVSTLELGDSALYLCASSWTGDHEQYFGPGTRLTVT.

This clonotype was seen ten or more times. V is TRBV5-5 and J is TRBJ2-3; possible D gene TRBD1, 5 bases. The CDR3 is made up of 15 amino acids. CDR1 and CDR2 from the germline V gene are SGHKS and YYEKEE (reference sequence). V was shortened by 0 bases and J by 2 bases, with 10 bases between the two germline ends. This CDR3 is CASSLAGHPTDTQYF. For the CDR3, the DNA is TGTGCCAGCAGCTTGGCCGGACACCCCACAGATACGCAGTATTTT.

V is TRBV7-9 and J is TRBJ1-2; a possible D gene is TRBD1 (5 bases). The CDR3 runs 13 residues. The ends were cut back, 6 bases at V and 3 bases at J, with 11 bases in the middle. CDR1 and CDR2 from the germline V gene are SEHNR and FQNEAQ (reference sequence). Here the CDR3 DNA reads TGTGCCAGCAGGACAGACGGACACTATGGCTACACCTTC. This encodes CASRTDGHYGYTF.

This chain uses TRBV10-3 with TRBJ1-1, with D possibly TRBD1 on 6 matching bases. The germline V gene has CDR1 ENHRY and CDR2 SYGVKD. The CDR3 has 12 amino acids. V lost 11 bases, J lost 1 base, and 11 bases lay in between. The CDR3 region is CAAGQTNTEAFF. In DNA form, the CDR3 reads TGTGCCGCTGGACAGACGAACACTGAAGCTTTCTTT.

This clonotype has at least ten counts. The rearrangement uses TRBV7-2 and TRBJ1-1; D is undetermined. The length of the CDR3 is 13 residues. Germline lookup yields CDR1 SGHTA and CDR2 FQGNSA. V lost 7 bases and J 1 base, leaving 10 bases between the germline ends. The CDR3 sequence is CASTRTGNTEAFF. CDR3 nucleotide sequence: TGTGCCAGCACCAGGACCGGGAACACTGAAGCTTTCTTT.

This chain joins TRBV9 and TRBJ2-2; 8 bases match TRBD1. Germline V lookup: CDR1 SGDLS, CDR2 YYNGEE. The J segment lost 2 bases and the V segment lost 4 bases, leaving 7 bases of the junction unmatched. CDR3 length equals 16 residues. CDR3 nucleotides: TGTGCCAGCAGCTCATCGGGACAGGTTAACACCGGGGAGCTGTTTTTT. Translation: CASSSSGQVNTGELFF.

This clonotype was recorded at least ten times. This chain links TRBV5-1 with TRBJ2-7; 10 bases fit TRBD1. This CDR3 region has 16 residues. The germline V gene has CDR1 SGHRS and CDR2 YFSETQ. J was trimmed by 3 bases and V by 0 bases; bases with no gene match: 6. CDR3 amino acids: CASSLDGTGAYYEQYF. DNA for the CDR3: TGCGCCAGCAGCTTGGATGGGACAGGGGCTTACTACGAGCAGTACTTC.

This clonotype has more than one count but fewer than ten. This chain connects TRBV2 to TRBJ2-3; D is possibly TRBD1 or TRBD2 (6 bases each). Germline V gene sequence: CDR1 SNHLY, CDR2 FYNNEI. With 11 bases removed from V and 5 bases from J, the gap between germline ends came to 14 bases. This CDR3 spans 12 amino acids. CDR3 residues: CAGGLGGDTQYF. CDR3 coding DNA: TGTGCCGGGGGGCTAGGGGGAGATACGCAGTATTTT. The variable domain in full, with the rest retrieved from reference TRBV2 and TRBJ2-3, is EPEVTQTPSHQVTQMGQEVILRCVPISNHLYFYWYRQILGQKVEFLVSFYNNEISEKSEIFDDQFSVERPDGSNFTLKIRSTKLEDSAMYFCAGGLGGDTQYFGPGTRLTVL.

This clonotype turned up a few times. This chain connects TRBV7-9 to TRBJ1-1; the D gene is possibly TRBD1 (6 bases). The CDR3 covers 12 residues. Germline CDR1 reads SEHNR; CDR2 reads FQNEAQ (reference sequence). The V end lost 8 bases, the J end lost 5 bases, and 12 bases lay between the germline ends. This CDR3 is CASGEGGTEAFF. The DNA of the CDR3 is TGTGCCAGCGGTGAGGGGGGAACTGAAGCTTTCTTT.

This clonotype was detected many times. V usage is TRBV24-1 and J usage is TRBJ2-3, with 11 bases aligning to TRBD2. V trimming: 7 bases; J trimming: 0 bases; junction bases outside the gene matches: 8. This CDR3 region has 17 residues. CDR1 and CDR2 (germline): KGHDR, SFDVKD. CDR3 sequence: CATSQRTSGRSTDTQYF. As DNA, the CDR3 is TGTGCCACCAGCCAGCGAACTAGCGGGAGAAGCACAGATACGCAGTATTTT.

This clonotype was found many times. This rearrangement joins TRBV3-1 to TRBJ1-6; 9 bases line up with TRBD1. This CDR3 region has 15 residues. The V and J ends lost 4 bases and 7 bases, in that order; junction bases with no gene match: 5. Germline CDR1 and CDR2: LGHDT and YNNKEL (reference sequence). The CDR3 DNA is TGTGCCAGCAGCCCATTGGGGACAGGGAATTCACCCCTCCACTTT. This gives the protein CASSPLGTGNSPLHF.

The gene calls are TRBV29-1 and TRBJ2-1, with D tentatively TRBD1 (6 bases). Germline V gives CDR1 SQVTM, CDR2 ANQGSEA. The CDR3 consists of 15 residues. V gave up 3 bases and J gave up 5 bases, with 17 bases separating them. CDR3 DNA: TGCAGCGTTGATGATTCGGGACACCAGAACAATGAGCAGTTCTTC. Translating it yields CSVDDSGHQNNEQFF.

This clonotype was seen many times. CDR3 residues: CSARDTSGWLTDTQYF. The CDR3 DNA follows: TGCAGTGCTAGAGATACTAGCGGGTGGCTCACAGATACGCAGTATTTT. The gene calls are TRBV20-1 and TRBJ2-3, with TRBD2 identical over 9 bases. The CDR3 loop spans 16 amino acids. Per germline, CDR1 DFQATT and CDR2 SNEGSKA (reference sequence). V lost 0 bases to trimming and J lost 2 bases; unmatched junction nucleotides: 6.

The sample holds a few counts of this clonotype. This chain uses TRBV6-1 with TRBJ1-2; 8 bases are a match to TRBD1. The CDR3 extends over 15 amino acids. V dropped 6 bases and J dropped 4; count of bases not matched to a gene: 10. Germline CDR1 MNHNS, CDR2 SASEGT. CDR3 amino acids: CASSYSGGDAYGYTF. The CDR3 coding sequence is TGTGCCAGCAGCTATTCAGGGGGCGACGCCTATGGCTACACCTTC.

This clonotype was recorded many times. The V and J genes are TRBV7-3 and TRBJ2-3, with 7 bases identical to TRBD2. This CDR3 is built from 15 residues. CDR1 is SGHTA, CDR2 FQGTGA, per germline. Trimming cost V 1 base and J 0 bases; bases outside gene matches: 1. CDR3 coding DNA: TGTGCCAGCAGCTTAATGGGAGGGAGCACAGATACGCAGTATTTT. This sequence encodes CASSLMGGSTDTQYF.

This clonotype was observed at least ten times. The J gene is TRBJ1-1, the V gene TRBV3-1; D not certain. The germline CDR1 and CDR2 sequences are LGHDT and YNNKEL (reference sequence). This CDR3 has 14 residues. Trimming removed 7 bases from V and 2 bases from J, with 14 bases in between. CDR3 amino acids: CASTLHSSNTEAFF. In DNA, the CDR3 is TGTGCCAGCACCTTACACTCCAGCAACACTGAAGCTTTCTTT.

The chain carries TRBV28 and TRBJ1-5; 7 nucleotides match TRBD1. With V trimmed by 7 bases and J by 4 bases, 4 bases remained unmatched. Germline CDR1 and CDR2: MDHEN and SYDVKM. The CDR3 totals 13 residues. This CDR3 is CASTSQGNQPQHF. CDR3 coding DNA: TGTGCCAGCACTTCACAGGGGAATCAGCCCCAGCATTTT.

Only a few counts were recorded for this clonotype. The gene calls are TRBV2 and TRBJ2-3, with 7 bases that match TRBD2. The length of the CDR3 is 12 residues. Germline-derived CDR1 and CDR2 are SNHLY and FYNNEI. Trimming at V came to 8 bases and at J to 6 bases, leaving 5 bases not matched to a gene. The DNA for the CDR3 is TGTGCCAGCCGGGGGGAGGGCGATACGCAGTATTTT. This codes for CASRGEGDTQYF. Supplemented by reference TRBV2 and TRBJ2-3, the full variable domain reads EPEVTQTPSHQVTQMGQEVILRCVPISNHLYFYWYRQILGQKVEFLVSFYNNEISEKSEIFDDQFSVERPDGSNFTLKIRSTKLEDSAMYFCASRGEGDTQYFGPGTRLTVL.

This clonotype was seen a handful of times. The chain is built from TRBV12-3 or TRBV12-4 and TRBJ2-2, with D uncertain. V lost 7 bases and J lost 0, with 9 bases in between. The CDR3 runs to 14 residues. CDR3 nucleotides: TGTGCCAGCACCCTGGACCCGAACACCGGGGAGCTGTTTTTT. This encodes CASTLDPNTGELFF.

In this sample, this clonotype turned up many times. The J gene is TRBJ2-3, the V gene TRBV2; the D gene is possibly TRBD1 (5 bases). The CDR3 extends over 14 amino acids. Trimming pared 3 bases from V and 4 bases from J, leaving 11 bases between. Germline-derived CDR1 and CDR2 are SNHLY and FYNNEI. CDR3 in amino acids: CASSDIRAADTQYF. The DNA of the CDR3 is TGTGCCAGCAGTGACATCAGGGCGGCAGATACGCAGTATTTT. Full variable domain (missing parts from reference TRBV2 and TRBJ2-3): EPEVTQTPSHQVTQMGQEVILRCVPISNHLYFYWYRQILGQKVEFLVSFYNNEISEKSEIFDDQFSVERPDGSNFTLKIRSTKLEDSAMYFCASSDIRAADTQYFGPGTRLTVL.

This clonotype occurred a few times. The chain joins TRBV5-6 to TRBJ1-4, with D possibly matching TRBD1 (5 bases). V lost 4 bases to trimming and J lost 7 bases, with 14 bases between them. The CDR3 is made up of 14 amino acids. Per germline, CDR1 SGHDT and CDR2 YYEEEE. CDR3 residues: CASSPGTGVEKLFF. In nucleotides, the CDR3 is TGTGCCAGCAGCCCCGGGACCGGGGTTGAAAAACTGTTTTTT.

Many counts were recorded for this clonotype. The chain is built from TRBV18 and TRBJ2-1; D gene ambiguous. The CDR3 has 13 amino acids. The V end lost 2 bases, the J end lost 7 bases, and 9 bases lay between the germline ends. Looked up from germline, CDR1 is KGHSH and CDR2 is LQKENI. CDR3 residues: CASSPVPQNEQFF. CDR3 DNA sequence: TGTGCCAGCTCACCAGTCCCCCAAAATGAGCAGTTCTTC.

This chain joins TRBV4-1 and TRBJ2-1; a possible D gene is TRBD1 (5 bases). Germline lookup yields CDR1 MGHRA and CDR2 YSYEKL. Trimming stripped 8 bases from V and 4 bases from J, with 12 bases between. The CDR3 runs 13 residues. The CDR3 DNA reads as TGCGCCAGCGGGGCCTCCCCTTACAATGAGCAGTTCTTC. Translation gives CASGASPYNEQFF.

J is TRBJ1-1 and V is TRBV27; 7 nucleotides align to TRBD1. CDR3 length equals 14 residues. V dropped 5 bases and J dropped 10; count of bases not matched to a gene: 13. Germline-derived CDR1 and CDR2 are MNHEY and SMNVEV (reference sequence). The CDR3 sequence is CASSPRQGGRGAFF. The CDR3 region has the DNA TGTGCCAGCAGTCCGCGACAGGGAGGGAGAGGAGCTTTCTTT.

Ten or more counts support this clonotype. The chain is built from TRBV20-1 and TRBJ2-5; 10 bases fit TRBD2. V was clipped by 6 bases and J by 5 bases; unmatched bases: 12. CDR3 length equals 15 residues. The germline V gene encodes CDR1 DFQATT and CDR2 SNEGSKA (reference sequence). CDR3 region: CSANQAGGLGETQYF. In DNA, the CDR3 is TGCAGTGCAAATCAAGCGGGGGGGCTCGGGGAGACCCAGTACTTC.

This clonotype came up many times. Given a much more abundant clone one base away, this may be a read error. The V and J genes are TRBV18 and TRBJ2-5; D is unclear. CDR3 length equals 12 residues. CDR1 and CDR2 (germline): KGHSH, LQKENI. Trimming removed 0 bases from V and 5 bases from J, with 4 bases in between. The CDR3 nucleotides are TGTGCCAGCTCACCACCGAGGGAGACCCAGTACTTC. Amino acids: CASSPPRETQYF.